This paragraph reports one T cell receptor (beta chain). 60 Vbeta and 13 Jbeta primers were used in PCR. Assay: immunoSEQ multiplex PCR; the TCRdb copy retains only in-frame clones and omits some. The sample yields around 150,000 clones, 55% to 80% seen once. These data belong to a study of cytomegalovirus exposure and HLA in healthy donors. Study-wide background: The study placed around 80% of its approximately 430 genotyped donors in the Caucasian-associated ancestry cluster.

Germline lookup yields CDR1 SGHRS and CDR2 YFSETQ. The CDR3 totals 14 residues. The V gene end was trimmed by 4 bases and the J gene end by 5 bases; junction bases not matched to a gene: 4. Sequencing input: PBMCs. The rearrangement uses TRBV5-1 and TRBJ1-1; 11 bases line up with TRBD1. The clonotype comes from a human donor in good health. As DNA, the CDR3 is TGCGCCAGCAGCGTGGGACAGGGGGAGACTGAAGCTTTCTTT. It codes for CASSVGQGETEAFF.